A selection of T cell receptor beta chains follows, all from one sample in a study of blood T cell repertoires in COVID-19. Libraries were prepared by immunoSEQ multiplex PCR; TCRdb keeps only in-frame clonotypes and omits some of them. This sample has about 160,000 clones, with around 90% found just once. Specimen: peripheral blood. These receptors were obtained from a man aged 18 to 29 with acute or convalescent COVID-19. Both conserved end residues are trimmed from each CDR3.

ASRRESSFEAF,TRBJ1-1,TRBV6-5
SADRQGTKNEQF,TRBJ2-1,TRBV29-1
ASSSDRGYTQY,TRBJ2-3,TRBV7-6
ASSQTGTGATRY,TRBJ2-5,TRBV4-2
ASSQELNYGYT,TRBJ1-2,TRBV14
ASRLTGNNEQF,TRBJ2-1,TRBV6-5
ASSLFPDSPLH,TRBJ1-6,TRBV27
ASSQVSLGYT,TRBJ1-2,TRBV3-1/TRBV3-2
ASSPAQENTEAF,TRBJ1-1,TRBV18
ASGIVRQGTSGSGTGELF,TRBJ2-2,TRBV12-5
ASSLGQGAYEQY,TRBJ2-7,TRBV5-1
ASSPPGQMTNYGYT,TRBJ1-2,TRBV5-5
AWNQGSTNYGYT,TRBJ1-2,TRBV30
ASSEGREGQPQH,TRBJ1-5,TRBV6-1
ASSPSRQGFKETQY,TRBJ2-5,TRBV18
ASSPDRDATEAF,TRBJ1-1,TRBV5-4
ASRHYNEQF,TRBJ2-1,TRBV6-5
ATSRQGQGVQPQH,TRBJ1-5,TRBV15
ASSRGLARGDEQY,TRBJ2-7,TRBV9
ASSFPGTGGHGYT,TRBJ1-2,TRBV6-6
ASSEEQLYGYT,TRBJ1-2,TRBV10-2
AWRSDRGGNTIY,TRBJ1-3,TRBV30
ASSSGTEPSNEQF,TRBJ2-1,TRBV5-1